Listed below are T cell receptor beta chains from one sample, sequenced in a study of shared clonotypes between healthy human individuals. Here immunoSEQ multiplex PCR was the method, and the copy in TCRdb shows in-frame clones only, minus some. The sample has approximately 2,000,000 clones, 85% to 95% seen once; the top ten hold 0.37%. Input material: naive CD4+ T cells from PBMCs. The receptors here all came from a man aged 18-30 years in good health. Some clones in this sample may be carry-over from other donors' samples. Each CDR3 is given without its conserved first and last residue. The D gene is left open where the match is weak.

>TRBD1|TRBJ1-2|TRBV27
ASSLTPRRDRGIGYT
>NA|TRBJ2-1|TRBV30
ASTNGVPYNEQF
>TRBD2|TRBJ2-1|TRBV10-3
AISDAGGPSGNEQF
>NA|TRBJ1-2|TRBV5-5
ASSLGGSYGYT
>TRBD2|TRBJ2-7|TRBV27
ASKHSASGRARGEQY
>NA|TRBJ1-5|TRBV6-6
ASRTSRGPQH
>NA|TRBJ2-1|TRBV7-2
ASSTQGGDRHTNEQF
>NA|TRBJ2-3|TRBV18
ASSPVAGQDTQY
>NA|TRBJ2-7|TRBV4-1
ASSQVGLGEQY
>NA|TRBJ1-1|TRBV6-1
ASSELWTEAF
>TRBD1|TRBJ1-2|TRBV9
ASSSQGVVYGYT
>TRBD2|TRBJ2-1|TRBV5-1
ASSLAPPGTSGIGEQF
>NA|TRBJ2-7|TRBV11-3
ASSRRDGSYEQY
>NA|TRBJ2-5|TRBV4-1
ASSQESSGGSGQY
>NA|TRBJ1-2|TRBV5-4
ASSPGADGYT
>NA|TRBJ2-1|TRBV6-5
ASSYPRAGNEQF
>NA|TRBJ2-3|TRBV11-2
ASSLGGGQITDTQY
>NA|TRBJ2-2|TRBV28
ASSFGTGELF
>NA|TRBJ2-7|TRBV6-5
ASSYSRGPLAGEQY
>NA|TRBJ1-1|TRBV7-3
ASSSNLDTEAF
>TRBD1|TRBJ2-6|TRBV28
ASSSRDRDYSGANVLT
>TRBD1|TRBJ2-3|TRBV5-3
ARSLAKGQENTDTQY
>NA|TRBJ2-5|TRBV7-8
ASSLVLETQY
>NA|TRBJ2-1|TRBV7-2
ASSLGGRAVGNEQF
>NA|TRBJ1-1|TRBV7-2
ASSFGTGLEAF
>NA|TRBJ2-2|TRBV11-2
ASSFTNTGELF
>NA|TRBJ2-7|TRBV27
ASSRQRGISTYEQY
>TRBD1|TRBJ2-2|TRBV7-3
ASSLMGQRNTGELF